These T cell receptor beta chains were read from a single sample in a study of shared clonotypes between healthy human individuals. The protocol was immunoSEQ multiplex PCR, while the TCRdb copy is restricted to in-frame clones and leaves out a portion. The sample has about 480,000 clones; roughly 78% are singletons. Source material: PBMCs. These receptors were collected from a middle-aged woman in good health. Some clones in this sample may be carry-over from other donors' samples. Each CDR3 is given with its conserved first and last residue. The order of the fields is J gene, V gene, clone size, D gene, CDR3 DNA, CDR3 protein. D genes are given only for firm matches. Part of the rows lack a size; the others show once, few, many or a class for expanded clones.

j_call: TRBJ1-2; v_call: TRBV19; clone_size: once; d_call: TRBD1; cdr3_nt: TGTGCCAGTAGTCCGTCGGACAGGGCCAGGGGCTACACCTTC; cdr3_aa: CASSPSDRARGYTF
j_call: TRBJ2-1; v_call: TRBV11-2; clone_size: NA; d_call: TRBD2; cdr3_nt: TGTGCCAGCAGCCCTTATGAGCGGGAAATCTACAATGAGCAGTTCTTC; cdr3_aa: CASSPYEREIYNEQFF
j_call: TRBJ2-7; v_call: TRBV15; clone_size: NA; d_call: TRBD1; cdr3_nt: TGTGCCACCAGCATAGGGGGCGGAACCTACGAGCAGTACTTC; cdr3_aa: CATSIGGGTYEQYF
j_call: TRBJ1-2; v_call: TRBV7-2; clone_size: NA; d_call: NA; cdr3_nt: TGTGCCAGCAGCTTAGGACGGGGGGAGGGTGGCTACACCTTC; cdr3_aa: CASSLGRGEGGYTF
j_call: TRBJ2-1; v_call: TRBV2; clone_size: NA; d_call: TRBD2; cdr3_nt: TGTGCCAGCAGTCGACTAGCGGGAGGGTCCTACAATGAGCAGTTCTTC; cdr3_aa: CASSRLAGGSYNEQFF
j_call: TRBJ2-7; v_call: TRBV28; clone_size: NA; d_call: NA; cdr3_nt: TGTGCCAGCAGCTTCGCCTCTAGGTACGAGCAGTACTTC; cdr3_aa: CASSFASRYEQYF
j_call: TRBJ2-3; v_call: TRBV7-9; clone_size: NA; d_call: NA; cdr3_nt: TGTGCCAGCAGCTTGACCGGGGGCACAGATACGCAGTATTTT; cdr3_aa: CASSLTGGTDTQYF
j_call: TRBJ2-1; v_call: TRBV5-1; clone_size: NA; d_call: TRBD2; cdr3_nt: TGCGCCAGCAGCTATACTAGCGGGATCGTGAACAATGAGCAGTTCTTC; cdr3_aa: CASSYTSGIVNNEQFF
j_call: TRBJ1-2; v_call: TRBV29-1; clone_size: many; d_call: TRBD1; cdr3_nt: TGCAGCGTCCCTGCAACAGGGGACATCTACTATGGCTACACCTTC; cdr3_aa: CSVPATGDIYYGYTF
j_call: TRBJ1-5; v_call: TRBV30; clone_size: NA; d_call: NA; cdr3_nt: TGTGCCTGGGACCAGCGGGGGTTAGGGCCCCAGCATTTT; cdr3_aa: CAWDQRGLGPQHF
j_call: TRBJ2-7; v_call: TRBV7-9; clone_size: once; d_call: TRBD1; cdr3_nt: TGTGCCAGCAGCTTAGGGACAGGGGGCGCGTACGAGCAGTACTTC; cdr3_aa: CASSLGTGGAYEQYF
j_call: TRBJ2-2; v_call: TRBV25-1; clone_size: NA; d_call: TRBD2; cdr3_nt: TGTGCCAGCAGTGAATATTTGACTAGCGGAAATACCGGGGAGCTGTTTTTT; cdr3_aa: CASSEYLTSGNTGELFF
j_call: TRBJ2-6; v_call: TRBV5-1; clone_size: NA; d_call: NA; cdr3_nt: TGCGCCAGCAGCTTGGGTCAGGGACCATACTCTGGGGCCAACGTCCTGACTTTC; cdr3_aa: CASSLGQGPYSGANVLTF
j_call: TRBJ2-7; v_call: TRBV5-4; clone_size: NA; d_call: NA; cdr3_nt: TGTGCCAGCAGCCCCGGGGGGGACAGGGAACCCTACGAGCAGTACTTC; cdr3_aa: CASSPGGDREPYEQYF
j_call: TRBJ2-1; v_call: TRBV25-1; clone_size: NA; d_call: NA; cdr3_nt: TGTGCCAGCAGTGAATTCAAGGGGGTGTATAATGAGCAGTTCTTC; cdr3_aa: CASSEFKGVYNEQFF
j_call: TRBJ2-1; v_call: TRBV27; clone_size: NA; d_call: TRBD2; cdr3_nt: TGTGCCAGCAGTCGACTAGCGGGGAACAATGAGCAGTTCTTC; cdr3_aa: CASSRLAGNNEQFF
j_call: TRBJ2-5; v_call: TRBV21-1; clone_size: NA; d_call: NA; cdr3_nt: TGTGCCAGCAGCGAGCTAGCGGCACCCCAAGAGACCCAGTACTTC; cdr3_aa: CASSELAAPQETQYF
j_call: TRBJ2-7; v_call: TRBV4-3; clone_size: NA; d_call: NA; cdr3_nt: TGCGCCAGCAGCCAAGATCAGGGATACTCCTACGAGCAGTACTTC; cdr3_aa: CASSQDQGYSYEQYF
j_call: TRBJ2-7; v_call: TRBV6-1; clone_size: NA; d_call: TRBD1; cdr3_nt: TGTGCCAGCATGCGGACAGGGGGTATGAACGAGCAGTACTTC; cdr3_aa: CASMRTGGMNEQYF